This T cell receptor beta chain came from a study of blood T cells in healthy people across ages (dated by TCRdb to the mid-2010s). In the study overall: In model experiments, roughly one uniquely barcoded TCR beta cDNA molecule per two T cells was captured by template switching. Using deep sequencing normalized with unique cDNA molecular identifiers, the study measured how TCR beta repertoire diversity changes with age. Donors were grouped into four age groups: young (average roughly 16 years), middle-aged (39), aged (around 56) and long-lived (about 89). To avoid experimental bias, donors of different ages were spread randomly across the sequencing lanes. For two donors (one aged 18 to 29 and one aged 80 or older), the study analyzed two additional independent replicas of 1 million unique cDNA reads from the same blood draw.

Worth noting for this clonotype: The clone's antigen remains unknown. Base-call qualities are not available, and no considerably larger clone is one nucleotide away.

Overall study outcomes, separate from this receptor: The long-lived group showed more naive CD4+ T cells, fewer expanded clones and increased TCR diversity than the aged group, suggesting age selection. Because the CMV infection status of the donors was unknown, age-related changes in expanded clonotypes may potentially have been confounded. Observed TCR beta diversity per million T cells fell roughly linearly with age, and a significant reduction was already apparent by age about 43. A strong correlation was found between observed TCR beta diversity and the percentage of naive T cells measured by flow cytometry. Total diversity estimates from one million sequenced T cells were considered lower bounds and underestimates. Bulk unsorted PBMC profiling prevented conclusive comparison of naive and antigen-experienced compartments.

The library was built by means of 5' RACE. TCRdb records Illumina HiSeq 2500 as the sequencer. The second PCR ran for roughly 6 to 11 cycles and used a J-beta primer mix along with a sample-barcoded 5' primer. A unique molecular identifier was introduced onto each TCR beta cDNA molecule by a template-switch 5' adaptor carrying 12 random nucleotides. At least 2.5 million CDR3-containing paired-end reads were obtained from each sample. The Mint cDNA synthesis kit, primed by a TRBC-specific oligonucleotide, was used to synthesize first-strand cDNA from all RNA. After uracil-DNA glycosylase treatment, a first 18-cycle PCR used universal primers M1SS and BC2_uni_R on all cDNA. The study's processing was this. Each sample was normalized by randomly selecting 1 million high-quality reads, each carrying a distinct molecular identifier. Instead of being binned into consensus sequences, reads with shared molecular identifiers were discarded. MiTCR, run with a Q25 quality threshold and the strictest error-elimination algorithm, handled CDR3 identification, clonotype clustering and error correction. A nonparametric unseen species model using Euler transformation provided a lower-bound estimate of total TCR beta diversity. Using fastp at Q25 and MiXCR, TCRdb reprocessed the public reads and kept productive beta chains. Rows are combined by CDR3 protein, so each entry shows the most common genes and DNA. The authors' filters were not applied to this entry. The sample yields roughly 1.6 million distinct CDR3 sequences; about 35% were counted once. The top ten hold over 9% of the sample.

The 39 donors, aged about 6 to 100 years, were systemically healthy Caucasian individuals from Russia. Approximately 10 milliliters of peripheral blood were collected from each donor into EDTA-treated Vacutainer tubes. Ficoll-Paque density-gradient centrifugation was used to isolate PBMCs, with at least 7 million per sample. Trizol reagent was used to extract total RNA from PBMCs, with at least 6 micrograms per sample. The percentages of naive CD45RAhigh/CD27high T cells were determined by flow cytometry on a PBMC aliquot from every donor. The sequence came from a woman between 25 and 40 years old in good health. Material for sequencing was blood.

The DNA sequence is TGTGCCAGCAGGGGAGGACCGGGACTATCGTTAGATACGCAGTATTTT. Translated, this gives CASRGGPGLSLDTQYF. The sequence joins TRBV12-3 or TRBV12-4 to TRBJ2-3; TRBD2 agrees with 7 junctional bases. After removal of 6 bases from V and 5 bases from J, the junction retains 14 bases not matched to a gene. The CDR3, cysteine through phenylalanine, is 16 amino acids long. The read is trimmed to its CDR3 DNA, 48 bases read in frame from base 1.